Listed here are 15 T cell receptor beta chains from one sample, sequenced in a study of early T cells in non-severe SARS-CoV-2 infection. MiXCR, run by TCRdb on the 5' RACE reads, gives a single entry per CDR3 protein. This table holds roughly 50,000 distinct CDR3 sequences, about 7.8% found once. Sequencing was carried out using whole blood. The receptors originated from an adult who was a healthcare worker with PCR-confirmed SARS-CoV-2 infection or an uninfected control (not recorded which).

CDR3 coding DNA: TGCGCCAGCAGCTCCCAAGGGAACACCGGGGAGCTGTTTTTT. Protein sequence: CASSSQGNTGELFF. The chain carries TRBV5-1 and TRBJ2-2; D call uncertain. There are 14 residues in the CDR3. Trimming shortened V by 3 bases and J by 1 base, and 7 bases separated the two germline ends. The germline V gene has CDR1 SGHRS and CDR2 YFSETQ.

The chain links TRBV3-1 to TRBJ2-2, with TRBD2 matching 8 bases. Germline loops: CDR1 LGHDT, CDR2 YNNKEL (reference sequence). CDR3 length: 17 amino acids. The V gene end was trimmed by 3 bases and the J gene end by 4 bases; junction bases not matched to a gene: 10. The DNA of the CDR3 is TGTGCCAGCAGCCACACGGGGGGGCCTCGGGGCACCGGGGAGCTGTTTTTT. It specifies CASSHTGGPRGTGELFF.

This clonotype was recorded at least ten times. This chain links TRBV20-1 with TRBJ2-1; D unclear. Trimming took 6 bases from V and 5 from J, leaving 5 bases between them. CDR1 is DFQATT and CDR2 is SNEGSKA in the germline V gene (reference sequence). This CDR3 is 10 amino acids long. The CDR3 DNA reads TGCAGTGCACTAAACAATGAGCAGTTCTTC. Translation: CSALNNEQFF.

This clonotype was recorded at least ten times. This chain uses TRBV3-1 with TRBJ2-3; possibly TRBD1 for D (5 bases). Per germline, CDR1 LGHDT and CDR2 YNNKEL (reference sequence). Trimming left V 4 bases short and J 4 bases short, with 12 bases between. The CDR3 totals 14 residues. CDR3 in amino acids: CASSPRTRADTQYF. DNA of the CDR3: TGTGCCAGCAGCCCCCGGACCAGGGCAGATACGCAGTATTTT.

At least ten counts were recorded for this clonotype. The rearrangement joins TRBV21-1 to TRBJ1-1; the table's D call, TRBD1, has no DNA check behind it. TRBV21-1 is listed as a pseudogene. The CDR3 is 15 residues long. Here the CDR3 DNA reads TGTGCCAGCATCGCTAACTGGGGACCGTGCACTGAAGCTTTCTTT. Translated, it gives CASIANWGPCTEAFF.

This clonotype appeared a few times. J is TRBJ2-7 and V is TRBV2, with 8 bases matching TRBD1. The germline CDR1 and CDR2 sequences are SNHLY and FYNNEI. Trimming at V came to 7 bases and at J to 9 bases, leaving 5 bases not matched to a gene. The CDR3 is 11 amino acids. CDR3 nucleotide sequence: TGTGCCAGCACCGGACAGGGCGGGCAGTACTTC. Residues: CASTGQGGQYF.

This clonotype was seen just once. The chain uses TRBV28 and TRBJ2-3; possibly TRBD2 for D (5 bases). Germline values: CDR1 MDHEN, CDR2 SYDVKM. Trimming took 0 bases from V and 10 from J, leaving 17 bases between them. The CDR3 contains 15 residues. CDR3 in DNA: TGTGCCAGCAGTTTATGGGGAGAAACCAAAAAGTCGCAGTATTTT. Encoded protein: CASSLWGETKKSQYF.

This clonotype occurred many times. V gene TRBV10-3 combines with J gene TRBJ1-1; D gene unclear. With 5 bases removed from V and 3 bases from J, the gap between germline ends came to 4 bases. Germline CDR1 is ENHRY and CDR2 is SYGVKD. The CDR3 is 11 residues long. The chain's CDR3 is CAISNYTEAFF. The CDR3 coding sequence is TGTGCCATCAGTAATTACACTGAAGCTTTCTTT.

In its sample, this clonotype was seen a few times. This sequence joins TRBV20-1 and TRBJ2-7, with D possibly TRBD2 on 6 matching bases. Deletions cut 4 bases from V and 7 bases from J, with 17 bases between. Germline V gene lookup returns CDR1 DFQATT and CDR2 SNEGSKA (reference sequence). The CDR3 is 13 residues long. The CDR3 loop reads CSATRGTPGEQYF. CDR3 DNA sequence: TGCAGTGCTACCCGAGGGACTCCCGGTGAGCAGTACTTC.

The rearrangement joins TRBV5-4 to TRBJ2-7; D perhaps matches TRBD1 (6 bases). Germline V lookup: CDR1 SGHNT, CDR2 YYREEE (reference sequence). The V end was cut by 3 bases, the J end by 3 bases, with 7 bases between. The CDR3 loop spans 12 amino acids. CDR3 nucleotides: TGTGCCAGCAGCTGGGACAACTACGAGCAGTACTTC. It is translated as CASSWDNYEQYF.

Many counts were recorded for this clonotype. The chain carries TRBV6-1 and TRBJ1-4; 10 positions agree with TRBD1. The V and J ends lost 0 bases and 10 bases, in that order; junction bases with no gene match: 5. There are 15 residues in the CDR3. CDR1 and CDR2 (germline): MNHNS, SASEGT. Written as DNA, the CDR3 is TGTGCCAGCAGTGAAGCGCGACAGGGGGCAGGAAAACTGTTTTTT. Residues: CASSEARQGAGKLFF.

The table lists this clonotype with many counts. The gene calls are TRBV6-2 or TRBV6-3 and TRBJ1-1; D unresolved. Germline V gives CDR1 MNHEY, CDR2 SVGEGT. This CDR3 contains 13 residues. With 2 bases removed from V and 3 bases from J, the gap between germline ends came to 7 bases. CDR3 nucleotides: TGTGCCAGCAGTTACAGGGTTGACACTGAAGCTTTCTTT. Protein: CASSYRVDTEAFF.

This clonotype was detected only once. This may be a read error: a much more frequent sequence differs by one nucleotide. V and J are TRBV6-6 and TRBJ1-1; TRBD1 is a possible D gene (6 bases). The CDR3 contains 11 residues. Germline V gene lookup returns CDR1 MNHNY and CDR2 SVGAGI (reference sequence). DNA for the CDR3: TGTGTCAGCAGTTACAGGGCAGAAGCTTTCTTT. It specifies CVSSYRAEAFF.

This clonotype showed up many times. The genes are TRBV29-1 and TRBJ1-2, with TRBD1 matching over 11 bases. Germline lookup yields CDR1 SQVTM and CDR2 ANQGSEA. The CDR3 extends over 12 amino acids. J gave up 8 bases and V 5 bases, and 4 bases lay outside the gene matches. CDR3 sequence reads: CSVPRTGGGYTF. The CDR3 nucleotides are TGCAGCGTTCCCCGGACAGGGGGCGGCTACACCTTC.

Only a few counts were recorded for this clonotype. This chain connects TRBV20-1 to TRBJ2-1; possibly TRBD2 for D (6 bases). Germline V gives CDR1 DFQATT, CDR2 SNEGSKA (reference sequence). Between the trimmed V and J ends, which lost 3 bases and 8 bases, there was a span of 8 bases. The CDR3 length is 11 residues. The CDR3 loop reads CSASTGDEQFF. Here the CDR3 DNA reads TGCAGTGCTAGTACGGGGGATGAGCAGTTCTTC.